This T cell receptor beta chain comes out of a study of blood T cell repertoires in COVID-19. On the study more broadly: Researchers got acute and convalescent COVID-19 samples from the United States, Italy and Spain.

The CDR3 totals 13 residues. Germline V gene sequence: CDR1 SGHTA, CDR2 FQGTGA. Trimming left V 2 bases short and J 5 bases short, with 9 bases between. TCRdb's copy holds only in-frame clones and misses some; the assay was immunoSEQ multiplex PCR. The sample shows approximately 74,000 clones, about 82% of them seen only once. The rearrangement links TRBV7-3 to TRBJ2-5, with D possibly matching TRBD2 (5 bases). The sequence came from a woman older than 75 with active or convalescent COVID-19. Sequenced: peripheral blood. The CDR3 DNA sequence: TGTGCCAGCAGCTTACCCCCTAGCGAGACCCAGTACTTC. This translates into CASSLPPSETQYF.